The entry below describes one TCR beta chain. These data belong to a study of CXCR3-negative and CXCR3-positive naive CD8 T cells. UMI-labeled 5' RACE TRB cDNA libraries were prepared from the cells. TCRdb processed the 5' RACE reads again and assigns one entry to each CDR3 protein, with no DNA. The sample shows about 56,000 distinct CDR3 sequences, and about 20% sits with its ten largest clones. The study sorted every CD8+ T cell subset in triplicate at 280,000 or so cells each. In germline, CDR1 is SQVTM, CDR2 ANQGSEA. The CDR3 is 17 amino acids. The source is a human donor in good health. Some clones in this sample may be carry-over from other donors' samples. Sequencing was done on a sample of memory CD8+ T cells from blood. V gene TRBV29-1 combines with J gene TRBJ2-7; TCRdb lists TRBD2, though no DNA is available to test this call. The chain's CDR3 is CSVEGVGLAGGAYEQYF.